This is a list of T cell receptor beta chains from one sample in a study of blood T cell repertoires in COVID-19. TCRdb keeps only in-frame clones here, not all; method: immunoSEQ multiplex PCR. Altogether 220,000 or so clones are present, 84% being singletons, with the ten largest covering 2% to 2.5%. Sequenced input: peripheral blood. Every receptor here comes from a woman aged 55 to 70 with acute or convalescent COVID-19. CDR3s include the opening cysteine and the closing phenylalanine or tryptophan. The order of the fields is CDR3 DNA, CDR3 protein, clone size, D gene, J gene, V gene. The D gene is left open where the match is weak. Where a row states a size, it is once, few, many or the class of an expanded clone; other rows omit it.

CDR3nt: TGTGCCAGCAGTGTTACGGGGGATGCTGGGGCCAACGTCCTGACTTTC; CDR3aa: CASSVTGDAGANVLTF; abundance: once; d_gene: -; j_gene: TRBJ2-6; v_gene: TRBV2
CDR3nt: TGTGCCAGCAGTGAATTCGGGTCAACGTATGGCTACACCTTC; CDR3aa: CASSEFGSTYGYTF; abundance: few; d_gene: -; j_gene: TRBJ1-2; v_gene: TRBV6-1
CDR3nt: TGCAGCGTGGGGCATCAGGAACCAACAGATACGCAGTATTTT; CDR3aa: CSVGHQEPTDTQYF; abundance: few; d_gene: -; j_gene: TRBJ2-3; v_gene: TRBV29-1
CDR3nt: TGTGCCAGCAGCTTCTGGGAACGTACGGGGGTTGAAGCTTTCTTT; CDR3aa: CASSFWERTGVEAFF; abundance: -; d_gene: -; j_gene: TRBJ1-1; v_gene: TRBV13
CDR3nt: TGTGCCAGCAGCCCGGGCGGGGGCAGGGCAAGCACAGATACGCAGTATTTT; CDR3aa: CASSPGGGRASTDTQYF; abundance: -; d_gene: -; j_gene: TRBJ2-3; v_gene: TRBV5-6
CDR3nt: TGTGCCAGCAGCCAAGATCGAGCGGGGTACCAGTACTTC; CDR3aa: CASSQDRAGYQYF; abundance: -; d_gene: TRBD2; j_gene: TRBJ2-5; v_gene: TRBV14
CDR3nt: TGTGCCAGCAGATCCCCCGGACTAAACTATGGCTACACCTTC; CDR3aa: CASRSPGLNYGYTF; abundance: -; d_gene: -; j_gene: TRBJ1-2; v_gene: TRBV28
CDR3nt: TGTGCCAGCAACCTGGGACAGGGGAGTGAAAAACTGTTTTTT; CDR3aa: CASNLGQGSEKLFF; abundance: once; d_gene: TRBD1; j_gene: TRBJ1-4; v_gene: TRBV2
CDR3nt: TGTGCCTGGAGTGTGAGGGCGATCACTGAAGCTTTCTTT; CDR3aa: CAWSVRAITEAFF; abundance: -; d_gene: -; j_gene: TRBJ1-1; v_gene: TRBV30
CDR3nt: TGTGTCAGAAGCTTAGAGGTTGCGACAGGGTATAGTGAGCAGTACTTC; CDR3aa: CVRSLEVATGYSEQYF; abundance: -; d_gene: -; j_gene: TRBJ2-7; v_gene: TRBV7-5
CDR3nt: TGTGCCAGCAGTACTAAACAGGGGGCATCACCCCTCCACTTT; CDR3aa: CASSTKQGASPLHF; abundance: -; d_gene: TRBD1; j_gene: TRBJ1-6; v_gene: TRBV27
CDR3nt: TGTGCCAGCAGCTTGCGGCCAGGGCGGTGGGGCTACACCTTC; CDR3aa: CASSLRPGRWGYTF; abundance: -; d_gene: -; j_gene: TRBJ1-2; v_gene: TRBV5-4
CDR3nt: TGTGCCTGGAGTCTAAAGGGGGACGAGCAGTACTTC; CDR3aa: CAWSLKGDEQYF; abundance: -; d_gene: -; j_gene: TRBJ2-7; v_gene: TRBV30
CDR3nt: TGCGCCAGCAGCTTGGGGGACAGGAATCAGCCCCAGCATTTT; CDR3aa: CASSLGDRNQPQHF; abundance: -; d_gene: TRBD1; j_gene: TRBJ1-5; v_gene: TRBV5-1
CDR3nt: TGTGCCAGCATCTCACTCGCCGGGGAGCTGTTTTTT; CDR3aa: CASISLAGELFF; abundance: -; d_gene: -; j_gene: TRBJ2-2; v_gene: TRBV12-3/TRBV12-4
CDR3nt: TGTGCCAGCAGCTCGCGCTCCGTGTTGAATTCACCCCTCCACTTT; CDR3aa: CASSSRSVLNSPLHF; abundance: -; d_gene: -; j_gene: TRBJ1-6; v_gene: TRBV7-2
CDR3nt: TGTGCCAGCAGCTTAACAGGGGGGACCGGGGAGCTGTTTTTT; CDR3aa: CASSLTGGTGELFF; abundance: -; d_gene: TRBD1; j_gene: TRBJ2-2; v_gene: TRBV7-2
CDR3nt: TGTGCCAGCGGGGGACAGGGCTGGGAGCAGTACTTC; CDR3aa: CASGGQGWEQYF; abundance: -; d_gene: TRBD1; j_gene: TRBJ2-7; v_gene: TRBV6-5
CDR3nt: TGTGCCAGCACCGAAACGCGAGGGGGTGGCTACACCTTC; CDR3aa: CASTETRGGGYTF; abundance: -; d_gene: -; j_gene: TRBJ1-2; v_gene: TRBV28
CDR3nt: TGTGCCAGCAGCAAAGAAACTGGAGGGTTAATGAGCAATCAGCCCCAGCATTTT; CDR3aa: CASSKETGGLMSNQPQHF; abundance: -; d_gene: -; j_gene: TRBJ1-5; v_gene: TRBV21-1
CDR3nt: TGTGCCAGCAGCCCAAATAGCAGGGGCGATCAGCCCCAGCATTTT; CDR3aa: CASSPNSRGDQPQHF; abundance: once; d_gene: -; j_gene: TRBJ1-5; v_gene: TRBV21-1
CDR3nt: TGTGCCAGCAGCCCCCCCGGGAGCGGCAATCAGCCCCAGCATTTT; CDR3aa: CASSPPGSGNQPQHF; abundance: -; d_gene: -; j_gene: TRBJ1-5; v_gene: TRBV7-8
CDR3nt: TGCGCCAGCAGCTTGGGACAGCTCGGCTACACCTTC; CDR3aa: CASSLGQLGYTF; abundance: -; d_gene: -; j_gene: TRBJ1-2; v_gene: TRBV5-1
CDR3nt: TGTGCCAGCAGTGAAAAGTCTTATCAACTCGACAGCTCTGGAAACACCATATATTTT; CDR3aa: CASSEKSYQLDSSGNTIYF; abundance: -; d_gene: -; j_gene: TRBJ1-3; v_gene: TRBV6-1
CDR3nt: TGTGCCAGCAGCCGAAGTGGGACATCTAACACTGAAGCTTTCTTT; CDR3aa: CASSRSGTSNTEAFF; abundance: -; d_gene: -; j_gene: TRBJ1-1; v_gene: TRBV6-5
CDR3nt: TGTGCCAGCAGCGTAGATCCCCCAGGACTAGCATCCGATACGCAGTATTTT; CDR3aa: CASSVDPPGLASDTQYF; abundance: -; d_gene: TRBD2; j_gene: TRBJ2-3; v_gene: TRBV9
CDR3nt: TGTGCCAGCAGCCTAACATCCAGCGGGGGGTACAATGAGCAGTTCTTC; CDR3aa: CASSLTSSGGYNEQFF; abundance: -; d_gene: TRBD2; j_gene: TRBJ2-1; v_gene: TRBV7-2